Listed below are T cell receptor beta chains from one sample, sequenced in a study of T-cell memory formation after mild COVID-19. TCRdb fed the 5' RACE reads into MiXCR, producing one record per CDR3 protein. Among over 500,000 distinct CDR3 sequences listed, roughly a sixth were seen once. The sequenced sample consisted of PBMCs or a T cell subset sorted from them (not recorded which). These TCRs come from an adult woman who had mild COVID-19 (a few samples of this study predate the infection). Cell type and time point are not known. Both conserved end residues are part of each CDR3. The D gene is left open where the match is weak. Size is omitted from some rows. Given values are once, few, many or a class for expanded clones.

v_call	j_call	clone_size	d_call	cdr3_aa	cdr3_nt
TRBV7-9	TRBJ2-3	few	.	CASSHPSGPDTQYF	TGTGCCAGCAGCCACCCCTCGGGACCAGATACGCAGTATTTT
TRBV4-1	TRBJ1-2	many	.	CASSPTRGRGTFGYTF	TGCGCCAGCAGCCCAACTCGGGGCAGGGGAACCTTTGGCTACACCTTC
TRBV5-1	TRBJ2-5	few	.	CASISNRETQYF	TGCGCCAGCATATCGAACCGGGAGACCCAGTACTTC
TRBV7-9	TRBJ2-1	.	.	CASSLSTGYNEQFF	TGTGCCAGCAGCTTATCGACGGGATACAATGAGCAGTTCTTC
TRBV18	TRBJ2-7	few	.	CASSPLGLAEQYF	TGTGCCAGCTCACCACTCGGGCTAGCTGAGCAGTACTTC
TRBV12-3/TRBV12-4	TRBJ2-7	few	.	CASSLDLGNTYEQYF	TGTGCCAGCAGTTTGGACCTAGGGAATACCTACGAGCAGTACTTC
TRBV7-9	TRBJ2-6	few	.	CASSLALGSGANVLTF	TGTGCCAGCAGCTTAGCCCTAGGGTCTGGGGCCAACGTCCTGACTTTC
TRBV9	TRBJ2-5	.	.	CASSAQGGPWQETQYF	TGTGCCAGCAGCGCTCAGGGGGGTCCTTGGCAAGAGACCCAGTACTTC
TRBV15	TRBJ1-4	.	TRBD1	CATSDRQGLNEKLFF	TGTGCCACCAGCGATCGACAGGGCCTTAATGAAAAACTGTTTTTT
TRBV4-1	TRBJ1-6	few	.	CASSQVRGIVDSPLHF	TGCGCCAGCAGCCAAGTAAGGGGGATAGTGGATTCACCCCTCCACTTT
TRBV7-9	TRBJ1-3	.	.	CASSLEARAGNTIYF	TGTGCCAGCAGCTTAGAGGCCAGGGCTGGAAACACCATATATTTT
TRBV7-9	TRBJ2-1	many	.	CASSLDSNEQFF	TGTGCCAGCAGCTTAGATTCGAATGAGCAGTTCTTC
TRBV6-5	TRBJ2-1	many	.	CASSYSIFRYNEQFF	TGTGCCAGCAGTTACTCGATTTTTAGATACAATGAGCAGTTCTTC
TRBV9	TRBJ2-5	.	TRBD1	CASSVRQGIGETQYF	TGTGCCAGCAGCGTTAGACAGGGGATCGGAGAGACCCAGTACTTC
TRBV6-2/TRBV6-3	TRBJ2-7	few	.	CASSYSEISTYEQYF	TGTGCCAGCAGTTACTCGGAGATCAGTACCTACGAGCAGTACTTC